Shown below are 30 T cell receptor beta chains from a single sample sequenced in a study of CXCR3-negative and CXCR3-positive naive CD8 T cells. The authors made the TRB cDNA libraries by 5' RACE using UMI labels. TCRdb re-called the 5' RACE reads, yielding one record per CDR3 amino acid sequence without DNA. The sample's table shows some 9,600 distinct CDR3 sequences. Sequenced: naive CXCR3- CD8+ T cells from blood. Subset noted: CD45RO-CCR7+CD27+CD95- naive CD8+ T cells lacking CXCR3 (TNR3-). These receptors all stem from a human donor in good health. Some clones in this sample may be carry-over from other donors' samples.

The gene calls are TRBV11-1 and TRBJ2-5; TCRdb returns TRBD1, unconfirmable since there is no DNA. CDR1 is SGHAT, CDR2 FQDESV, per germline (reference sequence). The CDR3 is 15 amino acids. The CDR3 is CASSSHRDRGETQYF. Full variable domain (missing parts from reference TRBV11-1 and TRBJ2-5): EAEVAQSPRYKITEKSQAVAFWCDPISGHATLYWYRQILGQGPELLVQFQDESVVDDSQLPKDRFSAERLKGVDSTLKIQPAELGDSAMYLCASSSHRDRGETQYFGPGTRLLVL.

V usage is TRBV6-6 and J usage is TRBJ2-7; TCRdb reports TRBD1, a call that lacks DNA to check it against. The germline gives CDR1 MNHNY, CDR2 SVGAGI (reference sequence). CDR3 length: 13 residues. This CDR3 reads CASRGRGFYEQYF.

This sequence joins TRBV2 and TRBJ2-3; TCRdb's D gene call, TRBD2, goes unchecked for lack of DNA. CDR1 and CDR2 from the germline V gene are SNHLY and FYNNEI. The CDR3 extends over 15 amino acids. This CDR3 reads CASNPATSGTDTQYF.

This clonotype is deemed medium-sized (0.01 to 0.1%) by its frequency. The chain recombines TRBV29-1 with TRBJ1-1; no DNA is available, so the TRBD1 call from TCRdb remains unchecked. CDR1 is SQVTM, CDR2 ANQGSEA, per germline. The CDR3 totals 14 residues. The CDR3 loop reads CSVVIQAGSVEAFF.

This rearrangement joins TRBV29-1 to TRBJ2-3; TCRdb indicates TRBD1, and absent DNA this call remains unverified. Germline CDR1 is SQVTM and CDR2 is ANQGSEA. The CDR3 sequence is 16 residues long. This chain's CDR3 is CSVEVGLDRRPDTQYF.

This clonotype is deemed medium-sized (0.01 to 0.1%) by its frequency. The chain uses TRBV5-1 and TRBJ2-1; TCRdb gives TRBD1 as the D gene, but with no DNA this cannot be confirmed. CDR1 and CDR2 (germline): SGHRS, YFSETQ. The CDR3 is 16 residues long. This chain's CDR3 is CASSLETGVTYNEQFF. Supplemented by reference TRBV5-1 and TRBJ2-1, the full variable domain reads KAGVTQTPRYLIKTRGQQVTLSCSPISGHRSVSWYQQTPGQGLQFLFEYFSETQRNKGNFPGRFSGRQFSNSRSEMNVSTLELGDSALYLCASSLETGVTYNEQFFGPGTRLTVL.

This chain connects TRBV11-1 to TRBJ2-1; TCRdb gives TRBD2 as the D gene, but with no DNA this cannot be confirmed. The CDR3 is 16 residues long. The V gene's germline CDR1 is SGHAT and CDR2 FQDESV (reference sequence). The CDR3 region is CASSSGLADIYNEQFF.

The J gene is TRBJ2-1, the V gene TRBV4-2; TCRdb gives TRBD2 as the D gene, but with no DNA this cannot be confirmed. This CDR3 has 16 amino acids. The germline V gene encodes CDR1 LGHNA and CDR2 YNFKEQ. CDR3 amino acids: CASSHQGLAGNNEQFF.

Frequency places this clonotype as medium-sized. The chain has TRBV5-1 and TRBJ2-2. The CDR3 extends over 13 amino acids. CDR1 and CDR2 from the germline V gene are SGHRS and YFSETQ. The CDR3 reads CASSLVSIGELFF.

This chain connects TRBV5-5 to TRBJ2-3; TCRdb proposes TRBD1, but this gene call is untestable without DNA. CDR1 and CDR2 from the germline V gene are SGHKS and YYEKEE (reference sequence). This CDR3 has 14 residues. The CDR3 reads CASPGGGLTDTQYF.

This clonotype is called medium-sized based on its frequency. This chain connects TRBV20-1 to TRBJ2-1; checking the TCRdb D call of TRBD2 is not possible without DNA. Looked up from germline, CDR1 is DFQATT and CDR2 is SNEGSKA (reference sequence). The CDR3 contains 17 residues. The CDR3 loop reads CSARDAGLAVTYNEQFF.

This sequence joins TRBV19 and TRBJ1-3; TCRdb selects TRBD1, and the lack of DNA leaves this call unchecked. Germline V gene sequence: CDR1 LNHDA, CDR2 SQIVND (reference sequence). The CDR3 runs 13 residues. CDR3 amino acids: CASKPPSGNTIYF.

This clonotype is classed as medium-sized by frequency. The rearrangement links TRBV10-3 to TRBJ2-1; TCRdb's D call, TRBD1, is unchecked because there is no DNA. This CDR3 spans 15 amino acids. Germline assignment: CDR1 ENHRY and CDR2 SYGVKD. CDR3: CVHRSGQGGYNEQFF.

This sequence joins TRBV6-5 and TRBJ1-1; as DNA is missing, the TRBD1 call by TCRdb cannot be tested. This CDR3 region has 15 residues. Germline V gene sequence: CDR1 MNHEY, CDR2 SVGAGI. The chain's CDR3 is CASSYTAGLNTEAFF.

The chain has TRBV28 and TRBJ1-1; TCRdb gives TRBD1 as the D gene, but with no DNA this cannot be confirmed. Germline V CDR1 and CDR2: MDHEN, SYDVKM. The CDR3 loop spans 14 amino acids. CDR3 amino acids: CASSLAAGGTEAFF.

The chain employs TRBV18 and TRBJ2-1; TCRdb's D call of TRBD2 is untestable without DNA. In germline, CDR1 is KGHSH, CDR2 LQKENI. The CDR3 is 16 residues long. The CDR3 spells CATSPGTSGSSAEQFF.

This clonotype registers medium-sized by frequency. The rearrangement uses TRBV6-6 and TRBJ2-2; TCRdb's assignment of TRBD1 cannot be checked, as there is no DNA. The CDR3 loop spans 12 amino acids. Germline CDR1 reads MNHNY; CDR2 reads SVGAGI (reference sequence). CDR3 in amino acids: CASGPGTGELFF.

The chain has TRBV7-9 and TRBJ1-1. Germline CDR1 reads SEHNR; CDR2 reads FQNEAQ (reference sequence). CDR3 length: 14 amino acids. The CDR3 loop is CASSLGFGNSEAFF.

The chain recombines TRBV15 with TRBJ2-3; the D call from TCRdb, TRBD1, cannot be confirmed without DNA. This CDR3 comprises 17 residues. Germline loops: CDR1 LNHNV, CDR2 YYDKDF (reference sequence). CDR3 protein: CATSRDQGAEYTDTQYF.

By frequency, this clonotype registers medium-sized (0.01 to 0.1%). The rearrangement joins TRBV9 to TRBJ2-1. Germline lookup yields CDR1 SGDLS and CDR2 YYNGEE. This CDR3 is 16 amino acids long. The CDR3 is CASSVGGSISLDEQFF.

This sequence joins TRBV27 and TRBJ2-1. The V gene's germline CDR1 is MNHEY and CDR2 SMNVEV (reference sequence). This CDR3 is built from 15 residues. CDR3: CASSSDSGAHNEQFF.

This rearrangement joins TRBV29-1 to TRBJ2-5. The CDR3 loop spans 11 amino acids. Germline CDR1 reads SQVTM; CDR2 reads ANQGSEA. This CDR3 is CSVGWEETQYF. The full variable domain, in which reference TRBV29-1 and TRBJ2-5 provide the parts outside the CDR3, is SAVISQKPSRDICQRGTSLTIQCQVDSQVTMMFWYRQQPGQSLTLIATANQGSEATYESGFVIDKFPISRPNLTFSTLTVSNMSPEDSSIYLCSVGWEETQYFGPGTRLLVL.

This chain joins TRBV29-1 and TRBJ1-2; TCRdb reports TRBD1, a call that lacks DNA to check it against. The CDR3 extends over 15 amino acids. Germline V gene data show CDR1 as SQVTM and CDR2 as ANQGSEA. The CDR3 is CSVAALGERSYGYTF.

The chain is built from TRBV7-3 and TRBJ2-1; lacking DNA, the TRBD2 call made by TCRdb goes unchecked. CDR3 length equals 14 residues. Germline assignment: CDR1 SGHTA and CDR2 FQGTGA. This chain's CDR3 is CASSFASGNNEQFF.

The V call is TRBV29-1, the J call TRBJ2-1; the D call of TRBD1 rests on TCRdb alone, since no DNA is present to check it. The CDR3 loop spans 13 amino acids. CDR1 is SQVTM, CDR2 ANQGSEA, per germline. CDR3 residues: CSVGTGPPDEQFF.

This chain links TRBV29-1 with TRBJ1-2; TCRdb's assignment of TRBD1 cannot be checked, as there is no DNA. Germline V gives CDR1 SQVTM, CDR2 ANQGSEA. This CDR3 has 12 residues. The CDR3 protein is CSVGDRLYGYTF.

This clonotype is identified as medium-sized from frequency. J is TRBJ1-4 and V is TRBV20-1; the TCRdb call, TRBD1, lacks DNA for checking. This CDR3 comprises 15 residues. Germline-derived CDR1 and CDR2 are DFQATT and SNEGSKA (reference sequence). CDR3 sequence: CSARDRGGTNEKLFF.

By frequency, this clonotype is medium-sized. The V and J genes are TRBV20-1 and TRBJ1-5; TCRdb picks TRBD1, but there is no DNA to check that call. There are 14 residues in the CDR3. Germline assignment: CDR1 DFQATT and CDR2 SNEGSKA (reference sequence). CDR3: CSAEDSLGGQPQHF.

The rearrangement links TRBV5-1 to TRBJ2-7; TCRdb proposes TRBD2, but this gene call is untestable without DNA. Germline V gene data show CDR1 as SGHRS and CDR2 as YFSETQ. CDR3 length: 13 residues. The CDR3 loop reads CASSWTAAYEQYF.

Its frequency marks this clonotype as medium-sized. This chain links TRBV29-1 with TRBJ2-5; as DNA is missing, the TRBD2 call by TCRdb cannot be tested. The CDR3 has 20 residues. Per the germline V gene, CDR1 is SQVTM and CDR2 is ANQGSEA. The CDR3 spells CSVDPRMSSGSYSSRETQYF.